These 29 T cell receptor beta chains came from one sample sequenced in a study of blood T cell repertoires in COVID-19. Sequenced by immunoSEQ multiplex PCR; TCRdb stores in-frame clones only, minus some. The table records 55,000 to 70,000 clones, 70% to 90% of them present only once. Sequenced input: peripheral blood. The receptors stem from a woman aged 50 to 65 with COVID-19, enrolled during active disease.

The chain combines TRBV7-2 with TRBJ2-3, with D perhaps matching TRBD2 (6 bases). Trimming shortened V by 11 bases and J by 2 bases, and 17 bases separated the two germline ends. The CDR3 length is 14 residues. The germline V gene has CDR1 SGHTA and CDR2 FQGNSA. The chain's CDR3 is CAGKAGEVTDTQYF. The CDR3 DNA is TGTGCCGGCAAAGCCGGGGAGGTCACAGATACGCAGTATTTT. Full variable domain (outside the CDR3, taken from reference TRBV7-2 and TRBJ2-3): GAGVSQSPSNKVTEKGKDVELRCDPISGHTALYWYRQSLGQGLEFLIYFQGNSAPDKSGLPSDRFSAERTGGSVSTLTIQRTQQEDSAVYLCAGKAGEVTDTQYFGPGTRLTVL.

The chain combines TRBV2 with TRBJ1-5; TRBD1 aligns across 9 bases. The J segment lost 2 bases and the V segment lost 6 bases, leaving 5 bases of the junction unmatched. CDR3 size: 15 residues. Germline CDR1 and CDR2: SNHLY and FYNNEI. CDR3 nucleotide sequence: TGTGCCAGCAGGGGGACAGGGATGGGCAATCAGCCCCAGCATTTT. As protein: CASRGTGMGNQPQHF.

This clone was seen a few times. The CDR3 DNA sequence: TGTGCCAGCAGTGAAGTGGGACTCTCTCGGGAGCAGTACTTC. It is translated as CASSEVGLSREQYF. The J gene is TRBJ2-7, the V gene TRBV2; weak D call: TRBD2 (6 bases). The CDR3 covers 14 residues. The V end lost 1 base, the J end lost 7 bases, and 14 bases lay between the germline ends. Germline CDR1 and CDR2: SNHLY and FYNNEI.

V is TRBV28 and J is TRBJ1-5, with D tentatively TRBD1 (6 bases). The CDR3 runs to 14 residues. CDR1 and CDR2 from the germline V gene are MDHEN and SYDVKM. V lost 4 bases and J 7 bases, leaving 14 bases between the germline ends. CDR3 sequence (DNA): TGTGCCAGCAGTTATACAGGGTCATGGCAGCCCCAGCATTTT. As protein: CASSYTGSWQPQHF. The entire variable domain, with the rest obtained from reference TRBV28 and TRBJ1-5, is as follows: DVKVTQSSRYLVKRTGEKVFLECVQDMDHENMFWYRQDPGLGLRLIYFSYDVKMKEKGDIPEGYSVSREKKERFSLILESASTNQTSMYLCASSYTGSWQPQHFGDGTRLSIL.

The V call is TRBV28, the J call TRBJ2-6; tentative D call: TRBD1 (5 bases). The CDR3 totals 15 residues. Germline CDR1 reads MDHEN; CDR2 reads SYDVKM. The germline V and J ends were trimmed by 4 bases and 3 bases, with 10 bases remaining between them. CDR3 sequence (DNA): TGTGCCAGCAGTTCAACAGGCTTTGGGGCCAACGTCCTGACTTTC. Protein product: CASSSTGFGANVLTF.

The chain combines TRBV7-9 with TRBJ2-6, with no clear D. Looked up from germline, CDR1 is SEHNR and CDR2 is FQNEAQ (reference sequence). The CDR3 sequence is 16 residues long. V dropped 0 bases and J dropped 0 bases, with 6 bases sitting between them. Here the CDR3 DNA reads TGTGCCAGCAGCTTAGCCGGCGGCTCTGGGGCCAACGTCCTGACTTTC. It is translated as CASSLAGGSGANVLTF.

This chain connects TRBV10-2 to TRBJ2-3, with TRBD2 identical over 12 bases. Germline V gene sequence: CDR1 WSHSY, CDR2 SAAADI. After removal of 6 bases from V and 4 bases from J, the junction contained 14 bases not matched to a gene. The CDR3 consists of 18 residues. CDR3 sequence reads: CASSRGLAGFGGPDTQYF. The CDR3 bases are TGCGCCAGCAGCCGGGGACTAGCGGGCTTTGGGGGCCCAGATACGCAGTATTTT.

The rearrangement links TRBV4-1 to TRBJ2-1; 10 bases are a match to TRBD2. Trimming at V came to 4 bases and at J to 7 bases, leaving 10 bases not matched to a gene. CDR3 length: 16 residues. Germline CDR1 reads MGHRA; CDR2 reads YSYEKL. The CDR3 loop reads CASSPGSSGRINEQFF. The CDR3 nucleotides read TGCGCCAGCAGCCCCGGTTCTAGCGGGAGAATAAATGAGCAGTTCTTC.

This chain uses TRBV24-1 with TRBJ1-2; the D gene is possibly TRBD1 (5 bases). The germline V gene has CDR1 KGHDR and CDR2 SFDVKD. Trimming stripped 0 bases from V and 7 bases from J, with 8 bases between. CDR3 length: 13 residues. The CDR3 loop reads CATSDLTGSGYTF. CDR3 DNA: TGTGCCACCAGTGATTTGACAGGTTCTGGCTACACCTTC.

This clone was counted once. The gene calls are TRBV7-2 and TRBJ2-7, with D possibly TRBD2 on 6 matching bases. The CDR3 spans 13 residues. V lost 0 bases and J 4 bases, leaving 7 bases between the germline ends. Germline CDR1 and CDR2: SGHTA and FQGNSA. The CDR3 protein is CASSLAREYEQYF. The CDR3 coding sequence is TGTGCCAGCAGCTTAGCGCGGGAATACGAGCAGTACTTC.

This clone came up once. This rearrangement joins TRBV28 to TRBJ2-7; possible D gene TRBD2, 6 bases. Trimming pared 3 bases from V and 0 bases from J, leaving 9 bases between. Looked up from germline, CDR1 is MDHEN and CDR2 is SYDVKM. This CDR3 spans 14 amino acids. The CDR3 spells CASSFGGSSYEQYF. CDR3 DNA: TGTGCCAGCAGTTTCGGAGGGAGCTCCTACGAGCAGTACTTC.

V gene TRBV29-1 combines with J gene TRBJ2-5; D perhaps matches TRBD1 (5 bases). The CDR3 length is 13 residues. The V and J ends lost 7 bases and 8 bases respectively, with 20 bases between them. Germline V CDR1 and CDR2: SQVTM, ANQGSEA. As DNA, the CDR3 is TGCAGCGGCGCCAGGGCCACCAAGAATACCCAGTACTTC. Amino acid sequence: CSGARATKNTQYF.

This clone was picked up one time. The rearrangement links TRBV24-1 to TRBJ2-6; D is possibly TRBD1 (5 bases). CDR1 is KGHDR and CDR2 is SFDVKD in the germline V gene. The CDR3 consists of 16 residues. Trimming pared 4 bases from V and 4 bases from J, leaving 13 bases between. DNA of the CDR3: TGTGCCACCAGTGAGGCCAGGGTCGGCGGGGCCAACGTCCTGACTTTC. Translated, it gives CATSEARVGGANVLTF.

This sequence joins TRBV2 and TRBJ1-5; 7 nucleotides line up with TRBD1. This CDR3 spans 13 amino acids. The junction had 1 base not matched to a gene; V was cut back by 4 bases and J by 4 bases. Germline V gives CDR1 SNHLY, CDR2 FYNNEI. CDR3 loop: CASSVTGNQPQHF. In DNA form, the CDR3 reads TGTGCCAGCAGTGTGACAGGGAATCAGCCCCAGCATTTT.

This chain joins TRBV29-1 and TRBJ2-1; D might be TRBD1 (6 bases). Germline-derived CDR1 and CDR2 are SQVTM and ANQGSEA. The germline V and J ends were trimmed by 0 bases and 7 bases, with 13 bases remaining between them. The CDR3 contains 14 residues. CDR3 region: CSVEEYQGRNEQFF. The DNA of the CDR3 is TGCAGCGTTGAAGAATACCAGGGGAGAAATGAGCAGTTCTTC.

This rearrangement joins TRBV5-1 to TRBJ2-7, with a possible D match to TRBD1 (6 bases). Between the trimmed V and J ends, which lost 2 bases and 7 bases, there was a span of 19 bases. CDR1 and CDR2 (germline): SGHRS, YFSETQ. The CDR3 is made up of 15 amino acids. The CDR3 reads CASSFWDKPSQEQYF. The DNA for the CDR3 is TGCGCCAGCAGCTTCTGGGACAAACCCTCCCAAGAGCAGTACTTC. The whole variable domain, filled in from reference TRBV5-1 and TRBJ2-7, reads KAGVTQTPRYLIKTRGQQVTLSCSPISGHRSVSWYQQTPGQGLQFLFEYFSETQRNKGNFPGRFSGRQFSNSRSEMNVSTLELGDSALYLCASSFWDKPSQEQYFGPGTRLTVT.

The chain carries TRBV19 and TRBJ2-2; a possible D gene is TRBD1 (6 bases). Deletions cut 3 bases from V and 5 bases from J, with 10 bases between. The CDR3 is 14 residues long. The germline CDR1 and CDR2 sequences are LNHDA and SQIVND (reference sequence). CDR3 protein: CASSMVGTTGELFF. Here the CDR3 DNA reads TGTGCCAGTAGTATGGTTGGGACAACCGGGGAGCTGTTTTTT. The whole variable domain, filled in from reference TRBV19 and TRBJ2-2, reads DGGITQSPKYLFRKEGQNVTLSCEQNLNHDAMYWYRQDPGQGLRLIYYSQIVNDFQKGDIAEGYSVSREKKESFPLTVTSAQKNPTAFYLCASSMVGTTGELFFGEGSRLTVL.

V gene TRBV30 combines with J gene TRBJ2-7; D is possibly TRBD1 (5 bases). The germline V gene encodes CDR1 GTSNPN and CDR2 SVGIG (reference sequence). V lost 4 bases and J lost 2, with 6 bases in between. The CDR3 length is 11 residues. CDR3 residues: CAWKQAYEQYF. DNA for the CDR3: TGTGCCTGGAAACAGGCCTACGAGCAGTACTTC.

The genes are TRBV18 and TRBJ2-2; TRBD1 agrees at 7 bases. Germline values: CDR1 KGHSH, CDR2 LQKENI. The J segment lost 4 bases and the V segment lost 8 bases, leaving 10 bases of the junction unmatched. This CDR3 is 15 amino acids long. CDR3 residues: CASPTGPRGTGELFF. CDR3 DNA: TGTGCCAGCCCGACAGGGCCTCGGGGCACCGGGGAGCTGTTTTTT. Full variable domain (remainder filled in from reference TRBV18 and TRBJ2-2): NAGVMQNPRHLVRRRGQEARLRCSPMKGHSHVYWYRQLPEEGLKFMVYLQKENIIDESGMPKERFSAEFPKEGPSILRIQQVVRGDSAAYFCASPTGPRGTGELFFGEGSRLTVL.

J is TRBJ2-7 and V is TRBV4-2; D is unclear. From germline, CDR1 is LGHNA and CDR2 YNFKEQ. V dropped 0 bases and J dropped 4 bases, with 4 bases sitting between them. The CDR3 runs 12 residues. The CDR3 loop reads CASSQDGYEQYF. The CDR3 DNA is TGTGCCAGCAGCCAAGACGGGTACGAGCAGTACTTC.

This chain links TRBV19 with TRBJ2-7; tentative D call: TRBD2 (6 bases). This CDR3 contains 14 residues. V was shortened by 4 bases and J by 6 bases, with 16 bases between the two germline ends. Germline loops: CDR1 LNHDA, CDR2 SQIVND (reference sequence). CDR3 DNA sequence: TGTGCCAGTAGTACGTCCCCCGGGGGACGCGAGCAGTACTTC. The encoded protein is CASSTSPGGREQYF.

This chain joins TRBV2 and TRBJ2-2; possibly TRBD2 for D (6 bases). CDR3 length: 14 amino acids. Germline CDR1 SNHLY, CDR2 FYNNEI. Trimming took off 5 bases at V and 7 bases at J, with 14 bases between the two ends. CDR3 coding DNA: TGTGCCAGCAGTCCGGGCAGGAGGGGCGGGGAGCTGTTTTTT. It yields the protein CASSPGRRGGELFF. The complete variable domain, with remaining parts taken from reference TRBV2 and TRBJ2-2, reads EPEVTQTPSHQVTQMGQEVILRCVPISNHLYFYWYRQILGQKVEFLVSFYNNEISEKSEIFDDQFSVERPDGSNFTLKIRSTKLEDSAMYFCASSPGRRGGELFFGEGSRLTVL.

The CDR3 spells CASSLLAGNSGANVLTF. DNA of the CDR3: TGCGCCAGCAGCTTACTAGCGGGTAACTCTGGGGCCAACGTCCTGACTTTC. J is TRBJ2-6 and V is TRBV5-1, with 9 bases aligning to TRBD2. Germline V lookup: CDR1 SGHRS, CDR2 YFSETQ. V was pared by 2 bases and J by 0 bases, with 3 bases of the junction left unmatched. The CDR3 is made up of 17 amino acids. The full variable domain, completed using reference TRBV5-1 and TRBJ2-6, is KAGVTQTPRYLIKTRGQQVTLSCSPISGHRSVSWYQQTPGQGLQFLFEYFSETQRNKGNFPGRFSGRQFSNSRSEMNVSTLELGDSALYLCASSLLAGNSGANVLTFGAGSRLTVL.

The chain has TRBV18 and TRBJ2-2, with a possible D match to TRBD2 (5 bases). CDR1 and CDR2 (germline): KGHSH, LQKENI. The V end was cut by 3 bases, the J end by 10 bases, with 9 bases between. The CDR3 totals 12 residues. The CDR3 DNA is TGTGCCAGCTCACCCACTAGTGAGGAGCTGTTTTTT. It codes for CASSPTSEELFF.

The J gene is TRBJ2-1, the V gene TRBV19, with 9 bases that match TRBD2. There are 14 residues in the CDR3. Germline V gene lookup returns CDR1 LNHDA and CDR2 SQIVND (reference sequence). J lost 8 bases, V lost 5 bases, and 7 bases had no gene match. CDR3 in DNA: TGTGCCAGTAGTCCCTCTAGCGGGATAGATGAGCAGTTCTTC. It yields the protein CASSPSSGIDEQFF.

The V and J genes are TRBV24-1 and TRBJ2-2, with D possibly matching TRBD2 (5 bases). V was clipped by 3 bases and J by 8 bases, with 21 bases between them. The CDR3 consists of 17 residues. Germline loops: CDR1 KGHDR, CDR2 SFDVKD. In nucleotides, the CDR3 is TGTGCCACCAGTGATCGGGGAGCCGCCAAAAGGTCGGGGGAGCTGTTTTTT. Its protein product is CATSDRGAAKRSGELFF.

This sequence joins TRBV11-2 and TRBJ2-1, with a tentative D call TRBD1 (6 bases). Germline V gene data show CDR1 as SGHAT and CDR2 as FQNNGV. Trimming removed 2 bases at V and 7 bases at J, with 18 bases between. The CDR3 covers 16 residues. The CDR3 region has the DNA TGTGCCAGCAGCTTATCACAGGGTTTTTTGGGGAATGAGCAGTTCTTC. Translated: CASSLSQGFLGNEQFF. The full variable domain, rest sourced from reference TRBV11-2 and TRBJ2-1, is EAGVAQSPRYKIIEKRQSVAFWCNPISGHATLYWYQQILGQGPKLLIQFQNNGVVDDSQLPKDRFSAERLKGVDSTLKIQPAKLEDSAVYLCASSLSQGFLGNEQFFGPGTRLTVL.

The chain couples TRBV6-2 or TRBV6-3 to TRBJ2-7; the match to TRBD2 covers 7 bases. V shed 7 bases and J 5 bases; nucleotides not matched to a gene: 20. Germline values: CDR1 MNHEY, CDR2 SVGEGT. The CDR3 totals 17 residues. The CDR3 nucleotides are TGTGCCAGCACCCCGGGGAGGGACGCCCCCGGAGTCCACGAGCAGTACTTC. This codes for CASTPGRDAPGVHEQYF.

The J gene is TRBJ2-7, the V gene TRBV11-3; unclear D gene. The V gene's germline CDR1 is SGHNT and CDR2 YENEEA. The CDR3 totals 11 residues. Between the trimmed V and J ends, which lost 6 bases and 13 bases, there was a span of 16 bases. In DNA, the CDR3 is TGTGCCAGCAGTCTCGTACGTGACATCTACTTC. Translation: CASSLVRDIYF.